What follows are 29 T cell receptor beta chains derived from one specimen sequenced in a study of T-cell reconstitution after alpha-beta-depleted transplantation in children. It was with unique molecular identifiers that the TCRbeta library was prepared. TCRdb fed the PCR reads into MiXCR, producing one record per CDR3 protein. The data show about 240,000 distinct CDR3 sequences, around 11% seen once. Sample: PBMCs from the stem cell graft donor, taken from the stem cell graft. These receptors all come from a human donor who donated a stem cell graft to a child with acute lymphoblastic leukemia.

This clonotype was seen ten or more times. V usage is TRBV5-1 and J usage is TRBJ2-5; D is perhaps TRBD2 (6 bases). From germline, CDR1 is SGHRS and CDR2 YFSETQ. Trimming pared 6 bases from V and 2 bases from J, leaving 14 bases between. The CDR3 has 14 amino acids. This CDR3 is CASKVPGGQETQYF. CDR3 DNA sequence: TGCGCCAGCAAGGTTCCCGGGGGACAAGAGACCCAGTACTTC.

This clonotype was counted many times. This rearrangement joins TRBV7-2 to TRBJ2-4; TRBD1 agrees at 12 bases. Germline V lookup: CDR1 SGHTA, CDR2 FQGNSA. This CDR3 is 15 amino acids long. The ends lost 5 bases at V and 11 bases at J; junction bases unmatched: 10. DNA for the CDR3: TGTGCCAGCAGCCCCCAGGGACAGGGGGCTGGGGTTCAGTACTTC. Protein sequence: CASSPQGQGAGVQYF.

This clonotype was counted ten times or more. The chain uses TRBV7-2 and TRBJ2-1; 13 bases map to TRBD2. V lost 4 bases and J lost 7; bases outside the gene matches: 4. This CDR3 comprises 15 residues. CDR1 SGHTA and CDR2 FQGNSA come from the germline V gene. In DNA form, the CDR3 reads TGTGCCAGCAGCTCCGGACTAGCGGGAGCGAATGAGCAGTTCTTC. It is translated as CASSSGLAGANEQFF. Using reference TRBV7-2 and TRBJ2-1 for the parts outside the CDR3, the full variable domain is GAGVSQSPSNKVTEKGKDVELRCDPISGHTALYWYRQSLGQGLEFLIYFQGNSAPDKSGLPSDRFSAERTGGSVSTLTIQRTQQEDSAVYLCASSSGLAGANEQFFGPGTRLTVL.

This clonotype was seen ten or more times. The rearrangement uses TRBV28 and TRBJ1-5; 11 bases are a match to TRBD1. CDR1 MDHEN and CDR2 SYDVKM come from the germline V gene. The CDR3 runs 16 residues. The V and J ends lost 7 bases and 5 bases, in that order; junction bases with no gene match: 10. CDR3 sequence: CASTPFRTGGDQPQHF. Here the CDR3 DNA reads TGTGCCAGCACCCCTTTTCGGACAGGGGGCGATCAGCCCCAGCATTTT. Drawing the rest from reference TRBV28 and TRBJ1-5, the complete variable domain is DVKVTQSSRYLVKRTGEKVFLECVQDMDHENMFWYRQDPGLGLRLIYFSYDVKMKEKGDIPEGYSVSREKKERFSLILESASTNQTSMYLCASTPFRTGGDQPQHFGDGTRLSIL.

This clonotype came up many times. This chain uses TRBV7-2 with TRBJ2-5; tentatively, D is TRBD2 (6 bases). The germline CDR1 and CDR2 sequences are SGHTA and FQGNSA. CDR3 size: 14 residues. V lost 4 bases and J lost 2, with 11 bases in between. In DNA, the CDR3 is TGTGCCAGCAGCTCTCAGGGAGGACAAGAGACCCAGTACTTC. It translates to CASSSQGGQETQYF.

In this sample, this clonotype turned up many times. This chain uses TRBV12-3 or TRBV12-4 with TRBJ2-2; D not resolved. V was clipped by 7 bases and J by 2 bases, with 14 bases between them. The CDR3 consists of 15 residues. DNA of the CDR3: TGTGCCAGCACCCCAAATAGGGCCAACACCGGGGAGCTGTTTTTT. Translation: CASTPNRANTGELFF.

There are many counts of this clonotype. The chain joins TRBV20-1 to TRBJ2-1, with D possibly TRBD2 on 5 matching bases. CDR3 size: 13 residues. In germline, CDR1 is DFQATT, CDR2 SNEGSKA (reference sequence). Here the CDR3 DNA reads TGCAGGGCCCGAGGGCCTTTTTACAATGAGCAGTTCTTC. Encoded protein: CRARGPFYNEQFF.

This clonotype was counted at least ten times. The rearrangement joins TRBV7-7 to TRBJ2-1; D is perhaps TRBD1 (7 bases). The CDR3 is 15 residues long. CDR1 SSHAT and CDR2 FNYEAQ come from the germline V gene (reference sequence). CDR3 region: CASSRGESSYNEQFF. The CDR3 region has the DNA TGTGCTAGTAGCAGGGGGGAAAGCTCCTACAATGAGCAGTTCTTC.

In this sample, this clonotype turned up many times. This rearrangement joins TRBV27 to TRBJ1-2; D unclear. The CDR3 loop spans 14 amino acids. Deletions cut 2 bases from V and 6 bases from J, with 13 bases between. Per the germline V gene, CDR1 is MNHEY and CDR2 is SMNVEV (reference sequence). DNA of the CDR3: TGTGCCAGCAGTTTAGGACTGGGCCGTGATGGCTACACCTTC. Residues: CASSLGLGRDGYTF.

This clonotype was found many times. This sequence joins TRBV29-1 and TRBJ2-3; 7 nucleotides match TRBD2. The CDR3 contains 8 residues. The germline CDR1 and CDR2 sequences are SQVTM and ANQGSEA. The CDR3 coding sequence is TGCAACTCGGGGGGGCAGTATTTT. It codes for CNSGGQYF.

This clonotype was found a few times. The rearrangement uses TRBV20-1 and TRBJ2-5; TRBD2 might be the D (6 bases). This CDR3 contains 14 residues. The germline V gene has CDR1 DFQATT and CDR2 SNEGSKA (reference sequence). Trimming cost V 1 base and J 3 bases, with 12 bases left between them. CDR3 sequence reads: CSARVGVAEETQYF. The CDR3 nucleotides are TGCAGTGCTAGAGTAGGAGTAGCGGAAGAGACCCAGTACTTC.

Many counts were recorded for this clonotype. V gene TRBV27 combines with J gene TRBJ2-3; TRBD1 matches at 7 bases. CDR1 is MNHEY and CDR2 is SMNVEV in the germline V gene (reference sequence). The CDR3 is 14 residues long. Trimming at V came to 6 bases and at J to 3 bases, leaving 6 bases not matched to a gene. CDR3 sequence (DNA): TGTGCCAGCAGGCCTGGACAGGCAACAGATACGCAGTATTTT. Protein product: CASRPGQATDTQYF.

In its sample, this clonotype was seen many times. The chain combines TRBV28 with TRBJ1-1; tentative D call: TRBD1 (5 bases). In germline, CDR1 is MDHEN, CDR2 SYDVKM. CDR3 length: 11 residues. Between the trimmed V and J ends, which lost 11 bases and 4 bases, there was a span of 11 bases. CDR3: CAVAGGTEAFF. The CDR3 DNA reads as TGTGCCGTCGCCGGGGGCACTGAAGCTTTCTTT.

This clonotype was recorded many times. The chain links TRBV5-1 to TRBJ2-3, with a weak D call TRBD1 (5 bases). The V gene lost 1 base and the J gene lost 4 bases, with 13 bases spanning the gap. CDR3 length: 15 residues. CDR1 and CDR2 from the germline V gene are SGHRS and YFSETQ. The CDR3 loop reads CASSLRRGHSDTQYF. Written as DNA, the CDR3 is TGCGCCAGCAGCTTGCGAAGGGGTCATTCAGATACGCAGTATTTT.

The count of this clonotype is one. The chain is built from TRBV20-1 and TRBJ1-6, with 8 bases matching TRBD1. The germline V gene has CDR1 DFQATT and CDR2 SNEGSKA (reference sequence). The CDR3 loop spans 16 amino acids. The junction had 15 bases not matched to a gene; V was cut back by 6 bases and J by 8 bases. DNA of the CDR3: TGCAGTGCCCAAAACCCCTCGGCAGGGGGCCATTCACCCCTCCACTTT. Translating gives CSAQNPSAGGHSPLHF.

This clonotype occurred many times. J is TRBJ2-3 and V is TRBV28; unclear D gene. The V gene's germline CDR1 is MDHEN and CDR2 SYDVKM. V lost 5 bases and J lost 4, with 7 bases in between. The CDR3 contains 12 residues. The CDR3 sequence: CASSGNADTQYF. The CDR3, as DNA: TGTGCCAGCAGTGGTAACGCAGATACGCAGTATTTT. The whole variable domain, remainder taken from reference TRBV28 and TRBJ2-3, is DVKVTQSSRYLVKRTGEKVFLECVQDMDHENMFWYRQDPGLGLRLIYFSYDVKMKEKGDIPEGYSVSREKKERFSLILESASTNQTSMYLCASSGNADTQYFGPGTRLTVL.

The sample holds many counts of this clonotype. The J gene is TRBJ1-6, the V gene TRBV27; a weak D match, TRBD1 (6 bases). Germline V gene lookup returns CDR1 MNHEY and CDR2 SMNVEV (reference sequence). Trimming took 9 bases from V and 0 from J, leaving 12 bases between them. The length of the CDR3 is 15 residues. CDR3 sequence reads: CASKTGSSYNSPLHF. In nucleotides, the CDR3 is TGTGCCAGTAAAACAGGGAGCTCCTATAATTCACCCCTCCACTTT.

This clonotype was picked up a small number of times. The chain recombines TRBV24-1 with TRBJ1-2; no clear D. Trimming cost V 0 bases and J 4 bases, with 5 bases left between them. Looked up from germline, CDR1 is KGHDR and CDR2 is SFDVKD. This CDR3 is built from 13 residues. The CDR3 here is CATSDLGSYGYTF. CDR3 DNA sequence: TGTGCCACCAGTGATTTGGGCAGCTATGGCTACACCTTC.

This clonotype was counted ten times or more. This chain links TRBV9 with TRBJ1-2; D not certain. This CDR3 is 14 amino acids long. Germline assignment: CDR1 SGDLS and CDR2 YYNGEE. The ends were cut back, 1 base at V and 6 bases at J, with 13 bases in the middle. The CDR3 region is CASSVKGVSDGYTF. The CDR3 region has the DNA TGTGCCAGCAGCGTAAAGGGAGTATCGGATGGCTACACCTTC.

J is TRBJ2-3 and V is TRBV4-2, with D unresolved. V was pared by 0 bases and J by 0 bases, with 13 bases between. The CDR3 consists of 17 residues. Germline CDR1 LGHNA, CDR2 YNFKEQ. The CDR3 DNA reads TGTGCCAGCAGCCAAGATTCGGCAGCAACGAGCACAGATACGCAGTATTTT. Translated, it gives CASSQDSAATSTDTQYF.

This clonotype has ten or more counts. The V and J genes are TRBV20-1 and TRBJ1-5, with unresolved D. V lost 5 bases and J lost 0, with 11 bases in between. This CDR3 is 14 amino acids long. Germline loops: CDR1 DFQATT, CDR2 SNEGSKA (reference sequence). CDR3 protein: CSAPGRGSNQPQHF. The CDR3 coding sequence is TGCAGTGCTCCTGGACGGGGTAGCAATCAGCCCCAGCATTTT.

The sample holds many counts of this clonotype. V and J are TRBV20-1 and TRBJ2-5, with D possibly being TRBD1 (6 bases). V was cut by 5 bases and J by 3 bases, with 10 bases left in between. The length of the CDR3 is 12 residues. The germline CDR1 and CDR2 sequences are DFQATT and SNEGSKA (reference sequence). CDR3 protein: CSASGTKETQYF. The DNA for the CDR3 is TGCAGTGCTTCCGGGACAAAAGAGACCCAGTACTTC.

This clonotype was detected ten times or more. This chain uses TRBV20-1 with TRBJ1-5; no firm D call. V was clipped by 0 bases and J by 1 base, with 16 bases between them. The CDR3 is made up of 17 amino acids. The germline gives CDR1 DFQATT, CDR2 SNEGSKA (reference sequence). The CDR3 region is CSARDESGPRSNQPQHF. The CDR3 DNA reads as TGCAGTGCTAGAGATGAGTCGGGTCCGAGGAGCAATCAGCCCCAGCATTTT.

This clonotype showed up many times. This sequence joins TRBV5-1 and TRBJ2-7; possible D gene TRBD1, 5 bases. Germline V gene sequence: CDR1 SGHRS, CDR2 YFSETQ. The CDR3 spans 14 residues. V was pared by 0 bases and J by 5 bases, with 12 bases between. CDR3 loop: CASSLETREDEQYF. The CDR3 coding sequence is TGCGCCAGCAGCTTGGAAACCAGGGAAGACGAGCAGTACTTC.

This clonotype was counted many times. The CDR3 DNA follows: TGTGCCAGCAGCGCCCTACTCGGGCCCCAGCATTTT. Its protein product is CASSALLGPQHF. The chain employs TRBV9 and TRBJ1-5; no definite D call. Per germline, CDR1 SGDLS and CDR2 YYNGEE. Trimming removed 3 bases at V and 9 bases at J, with 10 bases between. The CDR3 has 12 residues. Based on the CDR3 plus reference TRBV9 and TRBJ1-5, the full variable domain is DSGVTQTPKHLITATGQRVTLRCSPRSGDLSVYWYQQSLDQGLQFLIQYYNGEERAKGNILERFSAQQFPDLHSELNLSSLELGDSALYFCASSALLGPQHFGDGTRLSIL.

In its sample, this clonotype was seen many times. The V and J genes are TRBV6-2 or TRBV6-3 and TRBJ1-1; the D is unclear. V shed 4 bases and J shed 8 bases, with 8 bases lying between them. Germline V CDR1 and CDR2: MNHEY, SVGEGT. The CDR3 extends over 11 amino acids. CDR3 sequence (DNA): TGTGCCAGCAGTTTGGACTCCGAAGCTTTCTTT. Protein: CASSLDSEAFF.

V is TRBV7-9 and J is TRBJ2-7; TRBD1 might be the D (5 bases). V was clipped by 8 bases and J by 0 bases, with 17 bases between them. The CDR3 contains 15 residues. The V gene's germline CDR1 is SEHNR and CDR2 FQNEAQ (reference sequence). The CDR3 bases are TGTGCCAGCGGCTCACAAGACAGTTTCTCCTACGAGCAGTACTTC. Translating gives CASGSQDSFSYEQYF.

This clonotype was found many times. The CDR3 spells CASSYRAESYNEQFF. CDR3 bases: TGTGCCAGCAGCTACCGGGCGGAATCCTACAATGAGCAGTTCTTC. The V and J genes are TRBV7-8 and TRBJ2-1; D is unresolved. Trimming took off 4 bases at V and 1 base at J, with 11 bases between the two ends. Germline CDR1 and CDR2: SGHVS and FQNEAQ. The CDR3 runs to 15 residues. The full variable domain, its missing parts supplied by reference TRBV7-8 and TRBJ2-1, is GAGVSQSPRYKVAKRGQDVALRCDPISGHVSLFWYQQALGQGPEFLTYFQNEAQLDKSGLPSDRFFAERPEGSVSTLKIQRTQQEDSAVYLCASSYRAESYNEQFFGPGTRLTVL.

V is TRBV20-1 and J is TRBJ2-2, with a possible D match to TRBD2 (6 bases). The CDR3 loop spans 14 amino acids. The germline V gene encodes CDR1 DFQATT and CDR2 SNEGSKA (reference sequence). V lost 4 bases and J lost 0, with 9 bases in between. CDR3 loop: CSAIRLANTGELFF. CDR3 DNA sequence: TGCAGTGCTATCAGACTAGCGAACACCGGGGAGCTGTTTTTT.